The 18 T cell receptor beta chains below all came from one sample that was sequenced in a study of regulatory T cells in long-lasting Graves disease. Time point noted: persistent/refractory GD, antithyroid drugs over 5 years with positive TRAb. There was RNA extracted from PBMCs, and the TCR library was made from it. Both iRepertoire HTBI primers and Arm-PCR of CDR3 regions were used to build the TCR beta libraries. TCRdb reprocessed the multiplex PCR reads with MiXCR, giving one entry per CDR3 protein. The sample records around 460,000 distinct CDR3 sequences, under 25% being singletons. The material was peripheral blood mononuclear cells (PBMCs), obtained when the disease was refractory, from a patient treated with antithyroid drugs. Receptors were obtained from a female donor with Graves disease.

This clonotype has ten or more counts. This sequence joins TRBV7-2 and TRBJ2-5; unclear D gene. The CDR3 consists of 10 residues. CDR1 and CDR2 (germline): SGHTA, FQGNSA. V dropped 4 bases and J dropped 10 bases, with 7 bases sitting between them. CDR3 in amino acids: CASSSHFQYF. CDR3 nucleotides: TGTGCCAGCAGCTCCCACTTCCAGTACTTC.

This clonotype was found many times. J is TRBJ1-2 and V is TRBV5-1; 11 positions match TRBD1. V shed 7 bases and J 5 bases; nucleotides not matched to a gene: 10. The CDR3 consists of 15 residues. CDR1 SGHRS and CDR2 YFSETQ come from the germline V gene. The CDR3 protein is CASGKVGQGDYGYTF. CDR3 sequence (DNA): TGCGCCAGCGGCAAGGTGGGACAGGGGGATTATGGCTACACCTTC.

There are a few counts of this clonotype. The chain combines TRBV5-5 with TRBJ2-7; D unresolved. The CDR3 has 13 residues. CDR1 SGHKS and CDR2 YYEKEE come from the germline V gene (reference sequence). V lost 7 bases, J lost 13 bases, and 24 bases lay in between. CDR3 region: CASHALNRAVLYF. In DNA, the CDR3 is TGTGCCAGCCACGCCCTCAACCGGGCCGTCCTATACTTC.

This clonotype was picked up a small number of times. This sequence joins TRBV28 and TRBJ1-4, with 7 bases aligning to TRBD1. After removal of 6 bases from V and 7 bases from J, the junction contained 8 bases not matched to a gene. CDR3 length: 14 amino acids. Germline lookup yields CDR1 MDHEN and CDR2 SYDVKM. The CDR3 here is CASRLTGRSEKLFF. For the CDR3, the DNA is TGTGCCAGCAGACTGACAGGGAGGAGTGAAAAACTGTTTTTT. The full variable domain, in which reference TRBV28 and TRBJ1-4 provide the parts outside the CDR3, is DVKVTQSSRYLVKRTGEKVFLECVQDMDHENMFWYRQDPGLGLRLIYFSYDVKMKEKGDIPEGYSVSREKKERFSLILESASTNQTSMYLCASRLTGRSEKLFFGSGTQLSVL.

In this sample, this clonotype turned up a few times. The chain combines TRBV29-1 with TRBJ2-2; 12 bases agree with TRBD2. Germline V lookup: CDR1 SQVTM, CDR2 ANQGSEA. This CDR3 is built from 17 residues. V dropped 0 bases and J dropped 6; count of bases not matched to a gene: 8. This chain's CDR3 is CSVEDPGLAGKSGELFF. CDR3 nucleotide sequence: TGCAGCGTTGAAGATCCTGGACTAGCGGGAAAGTCCGGGGAGCTGTTTTTT.

V usage is TRBV6-2 or TRBV6-3 and J usage is TRBJ1-1, with D maybe TRBD1 (5 bases). Trimming cost V 7 bases and J 6 bases, with 9 bases left between them. The germline V gene encodes CDR1 MNHEY and CDR2 SVGEGT. The CDR3 sequence is 11 residues long. The CDR3 DNA is TGTGCCAGCACCCGACAGTCTGAAGCTTTCTTT. Translating it yields CASTRQSEAFF.

Concerning this clonotype itself: A much larger clone sits a single nucleotide away, making a read error possible. CDR3 bases: TGCAGCGTTGGGCGCACGGGGGACGAGCAGTACTTC. This codes for CSVGRTGDEQYF. The chain carries TRBV29-1 and TRBJ2-7, with D perhaps matching TRBD2 (6 bases). The CDR3 extends over 12 amino acids. The germline V and J ends were trimmed by 4 bases and 5 bases, with 12 bases remaining between them. The germline V gene has CDR1 SQVTM and CDR2 ANQGSEA.

A few counts support this clonotype. This chain uses TRBV20-1 with TRBJ1-4; D is unresolved. The CDR3 is made up of 13 amino acids. Germline V lookup: CDR1 DFQATT, CDR2 SNEGSKA (reference sequence). The V end was cut by 3 bases, the J end by 8 bases, with 13 bases between. CDR3 nucleotide sequence: TGCAGTGCTAGGGTCCATGGACGAGAAAAACTGTTTTTT. It yields the protein CSARVHGREKLFF.

This clonotype came up a few times. J is TRBJ2-3 and V is TRBV12-3 or TRBV12-4; no clear D. The CDR3 extends over 12 amino acids. V lost 5 bases, J lost 7 bases, and 10 bases lay in between. The CDR3, as DNA: TGTGCCAGCAGTCTCTCACAGTATACGCAGTATTTT. Protein: CASSLSQYTQYF.

The gene calls are TRBV19 and TRBJ2-5; D is possibly TRBD1 (5 bases). Germline CDR1 and CDR2: LNHDA and SQIVND (reference sequence). The CDR3 spans 15 residues. V was clipped by 5 bases and J by 5 bases, with 18 bases between them. For the CDR3, the DNA is TGTGCCAGTAGTTCTGGGGCCTTCCCTGGGGAGACCCAGTACTTC. Protein product: CASSSGAFPGETQYF. Looking up the rest from reference TRBV19 and TRBJ2-5 gives the full variable domain: DGGITQSPKYLFRKEGQNVTLSCEQNLNHDAMYWYRQDPGQGLRLIYYSQIVNDFQKGDIAEGYSVSREKKESFPLTVTSAQKNPTAFYLCASSSGAFPGETQYFGPGTRLLVL.

In this sample, this clonotype turned up many times. V gene TRBV29-1 combines with J gene TRBJ1-2; 7 positions match TRBD1. CDR1 and CDR2 from the germline V gene are SQVTM and ANQGSEA. The CDR3 totals 12 residues. V shed 3 bases, J shed 4 bases, and the junction held 2 bases outside the gene matches. The CDR3 DNA sequence: TGCAGCGTTGATGGGGACAGCTATGGCTACACCTTC. This translates into CSVDGDSYGYTF. The full variable domain, completed using reference TRBV29-1 and TRBJ1-2, is SAVISQKPSRDICQRGTSLTIQCQVDSQVTMMFWYRQQPGQSLTLIATANQGSEATYESGFVIDKFPISRPNLTFSTLTVSNMSPEDSSIYLCSVDGDSYGYTFGSGTRLTVV.

This clonotype was recorded once. V gene TRBV9 combines with J gene TRBJ2-3; 7 bases are a match to TRBD2. CDR3 length: 15 residues. V was clipped by 4 bases and J by 1 base; unmatched bases: 6. CDR1 is SGDLS, CDR2 YYNGEE, per germline. CDR3 in DNA: TGTGCCAGCAGCACTAGGACTAGTGGCACAGATACGCAGTATTTT. This gives the protein CASSTRTSGTDTQYF.

This clonotype has ten or more counts. The rearrangement joins TRBV29-1 to TRBJ1-2; D is undetermined. With 0 bases removed from V and 6 bases from J, the gap between germline ends came to 8 bases. Germline V gene data show CDR1 as SQVTM and CDR2 as ANQGSEA. This CDR3 spans 12 amino acids. CDR3 nucleotides: TGCAGCGTTGAAGATCTGAGGGATGGCTACACCTTC. This sequence encodes CSVEDLRDGYTF.

This rearrangement joins TRBV18 to TRBJ1-2; D is uncertain. V was clipped by 1 base and J by 8 bases, with 8 bases between them. This CDR3 region has 12 residues. Per germline, CDR1 KGHSH and CDR2 LQKENI. CDR3 sequence: CASSPLLSGYTF. Here the CDR3 DNA reads TGTGCCAGCTCACCACTCTTAAGCGGCTACACCTTC.

This clonotype was picked up many times. This chain connects TRBV28 to TRBJ2-7, with TRBD1 identical over 7 bases. CDR1 is MDHEN and CDR2 is SYDVKM in the germline V gene. This CDR3 has 13 residues. With V trimmed by 4 bases and J by 6 bases, 6 bases remained unmatched. CDR3 sequence: CASSWLGGAEQYF. CDR3 DNA: TGTGCCAGCAGTTGGTTAGGGGGCGCCGAGCAGTACTTC.

This clonotype was counted a few times. The chain carries TRBV20-1 and TRBJ2-7; 10 positions agree with TRBD2. V was pared by 4 bases and J by 4 bases, with 4 bases of the junction left unmatched. The CDR3 runs 13 residues. Germline V lookup: CDR1 DFQATT, CDR2 SNEGSKA (reference sequence). The CDR3 DNA reads as TGCAGTGCTATCCTAGCGGGAGATTACGAGCAGTACTTC. Encoded protein: CSAILAGDYEQYF.

This clonotype was counted ten times or more. CDR3 sequence: CASSALLAWAETQYF. CDR3 DNA sequence: TGTGCCAGCAGTGCACTTCTAGCGTGGGCGGAGACCCAGTACTTC. This chain connects TRBV6-1 to TRBJ2-5; tentative D call: TRBD2 (6 bases). This CDR3 has 15 residues. Germline V CDR1 and CDR2: MNHNS, SASEGT. The V gene lost 4 bases and the J gene lost 5 bases, with 17 bases spanning the gap.

J is TRBJ1-2 and V is TRBV5-4; TRBD1 might be the D (5 bases). V dropped 7 bases and J dropped 8 bases, with 18 bases sitting between them. This CDR3 contains 13 residues. Germline V gene sequence: CDR1 SGHNT, CDR2 YYREEE (reference sequence). As DNA, the CDR3 is TGTGCCAGCCCGGGGACCTCCGCAGACGGCTACACCTTC. This translates into CASPGTSADGYTF.